This is a list of T cell receptor beta chains from one sample in a study of blood T cell repertoires in COVID-19. Data came from immunoSEQ multiplex PCR; TCRdb stores just in-frame clones and leaves some out. The sample contains over 200,000 clones, roughly 86% of which appear only once. Material for sequencing was peripheral blood. These TCRs come from a woman in her sixties or seventies with acute or convalescent COVID-19. The CDR3 runs from the conserved cysteine through the conserved F or W. A D gene is named only where the DNA matches it firmly. Some rows have no size entry. The others give once, few or many, or a class for an expanded clone.

v_gene: TRBV5-1
j_gene: TRBJ2-1
abundance: NA
d_gene: TRBD2
CDR3nt: TGCGCCAGCAGCTTGGTACTAGCGGAGTACAATGAGCAGTTCTTC
CDR3aa: CASSLVLAEYNEQFF

v_gene: TRBV9
j_gene: TRBJ1-1
abundance: NA
d_gene: TRBD1
CDR3nt: TGTGCCAGCAGCTTACGAGGAGGGGGCTTTGATGAAGCTTTCTTT
CDR3aa: CASSLRGGGFDEAFF

v_gene: TRBV4-3
j_gene: TRBJ1-2
abundance: NA
d_gene: TRBD1
CDR3nt: TGCGCCAGCAGCCAAGGGCAGTCAGGGGGCTCCATATTATCCTATGGCTACACCTTC
CDR3aa: CASSQGQSGGSILSYGYTF

v_gene: TRBV28
j_gene: TRBJ1-1
abundance: NA
d_gene: TRBD1
CDR3nt: TGTGCCAGCAGTTTAACGTCAGGGGGCGTTCGAACTGAAGCTTTCTTT
CDR3aa: CASSLTSGGVRTEAFF

v_gene: TRBV6-6
j_gene: TRBJ2-2
abundance: NA
d_gene: TRBD1
CDR3nt: TGTGCCAGCAACGGACAGGGAACCGGGGAGCTGTTTTTT
CDR3aa: CASNGQGTGELFF

v_gene: TRBV14
j_gene: TRBJ2-6
abundance: few
d_gene: NA
CDR3nt: TGTGCCAGCAGCCATGCTACCGGGGCCAACGTCCTGACTTTC
CDR3aa: CASSHATGANVLTF

v_gene: TRBV7-2
j_gene: TRBJ1-4
abundance: NA
d_gene: NA
CDR3nt: TGTGCCAGCAGCTCGACAGGCCTTAATGAAAAACTGTTTTTT
CDR3aa: CASSSTGLNEKLFF

v_gene: TRBV7-2
j_gene: TRBJ2-7
abundance: NA
d_gene: TRBD2
CDR3nt: TGTGCCAGCAGCTTAGTGCAACTAGCGGGGGGTCTAGCCTCTCTGGAGCAGTACTTC
CDR3aa: CASSLVQLAGGLASLEQYF

v_gene: TRBV6-5
j_gene: TRBJ1-5
abundance: NA
d_gene: NA
CDR3nt: TGTGCCAGCAGACGGACAGAGTATAGCAATCAGCCCCAGCATTTT
CDR3aa: CASRRTEYSNQPQHF

v_gene: TRBV18
j_gene: TRBJ2-6
abundance: once
d_gene: TRBD1
CDR3nt: TGTGCCAGCTCCCTGACAGGGTCTGGGGCCAACGTCCTGACTTTC
CDR3aa: CASSLTGSGANVLTF

v_gene: TRBV7-9
j_gene: TRBJ2-3
abundance: NA
d_gene: NA
CDR3nt: TGTGCCAGCAGCCCCGCGGCGCCCGATGATACGCAGTATTTT
CDR3aa: CASSPAAPDDTQYF

v_gene: TRBV7-7
j_gene: TRBJ1-1
abundance: NA
d_gene: NA
CDR3nt: TGTGCCAGCAGCTTAGAGCTCTTGACAGGTTACATGAACACTGAAGCTTTCTTT
CDR3aa: CASSLELLTGYMNTEAFF

v_gene: TRBV6-4
j_gene: TRBJ2-3
abundance: NA
d_gene: TRBD1
CDR3nt: TGTGCCAGCAGCGGACAGGGTTCAGATACGCAGTATTTT
CDR3aa: CASSGQGSDTQYF

v_gene: TRBV12-5
j_gene: TRBJ2-1
abundance: NA
d_gene: NA
CDR3nt: TGTGCTAGTGCCTTAGCCAGCGGGCTATACAATGAGCAGTTCTTC
CDR3aa: CASALASGLYNEQFF

v_gene: TRBV5-1
j_gene: TRBJ1-5
abundance: NA
d_gene: NA
CDR3nt: TGCGCCAGCAGCTTGGGGACAGTTAGCAATCAGCCCCAGCATTTT
CDR3aa: CASSLGTVSNQPQHF

v_gene: TRBV28
j_gene: TRBJ1-2
abundance: NA
d_gene: NA
CDR3nt: TGTGCCAGCAGAGCCGCCAGGGGAAATGGCTACACCTTC
CDR3aa: CASRAARGNGYTF

v_gene: TRBV5-5
j_gene: TRBJ1-1
abundance: NA
d_gene: NA
CDR3nt: TGTGCCAGCACCCTTGGGGGGTTGGCTGAAGCTTTCTTT
CDR3aa: CASTLGGLAEAFF

v_gene: TRBV12-3/TRBV12-4
j_gene: TRBJ2-5
abundance: NA
d_gene: NA
CDR3nt: TGTGCCAGCAGTTTTATATCCCCGGGAACCCAGTACTTC
CDR3aa: CASSFISPGTQYF

v_gene: TRBV7-8
j_gene: TRBJ1-2
abundance: NA
d_gene: TRBD1
CDR3nt: TGTGCCAGCAGCTTAGCGGGGACAGGGAACTATGGCTACACCTTC
CDR3aa: CASSLAGTGNYGYTF

v_gene: TRBV30
j_gene: TRBJ2-2
abundance: NA
d_gene: NA
CDR3nt: TGTGCCTGGAATCCGGCGGGGGCCCGGAACACCGGGGAGCTGTTTTTT
CDR3aa: CAWNPAGARNTGELFF

v_gene: TRBV10-3
j_gene: TRBJ2-3
abundance: NA
d_gene: TRBD1
CDR3nt: TGTGCCATCAGTGAGCAACAGGGGTCTAGCACAGATACGCAGTATTTT
CDR3aa: CAISEQQGSSTDTQYF

v_gene: TRBV20-1
j_gene: TRBJ1-4
abundance: NA
d_gene: NA
CDR3nt: TGCAGTGCTAGTCGGGTTTCGGAAAAACTGTTTTTT
CDR3aa: CSASRVSEKLFF

v_gene: TRBV7-6
j_gene: TRBJ1-5
abundance: NA
d_gene: NA
CDR3nt: TGTGCCAGCAGTTTTACAGGGAAGGGGTATAGCAATCAGCCCCAGCATTTT
CDR3aa: CASSFTGKGYSNQPQHF

v_gene: TRBV19
j_gene: TRBJ2-2
abundance: once
d_gene: NA
CDR3nt: TGTGCCAGTAGTGGGACACAGAACACCGGGGAGCTGTTTTTT
CDR3aa: CASSGTQNTGELFF

v_gene: TRBV10-3
j_gene: TRBJ2-3
abundance: NA
d_gene: NA
CDR3nt: TGTGCCATCAGTGAGATGGGGGGGGCCCGGTTAGTAGATACGCAGTATTTT
CDR3aa: CAISEMGGARLVDTQYF

v_gene: TRBV7-8
j_gene: TRBJ1-5
abundance: once
d_gene: TRBD1
CDR3nt: TGTGCCAGCAGCCCGATTAGACAGGGAGGACCCGCGTTGAGCAATCAGCCCCAGCATTTT
CDR3aa: CASSPIRQGGPALSNQPQHF

v_gene: TRBV7-3
j_gene: TRBJ2-2
abundance: NA
d_gene: NA
CDR3nt: TGTGCCAGCAGCTTATCAGGGGAAGGCACCGGGGAGCTGTTTTTT
CDR3aa: CASSLSGEGTGELFF